This entry lists 24 T cell receptor beta chains sequenced from one sample in a study of OX40 agonist ivuxolimab in advanced cancers. Repertoires were generated with immunoSEQ multiplex PCR, while TCRdb's copy carries only in-frame clones and drops some. The repertoire consists of about 67,000 clones, with approximately 89% occurring once and the leading ten covering 2% to 2.5%. Sample: CD4+ or CD8+ T cells sorted from blood, taken in a trial of the OX40 agonist ivuxolimab. These receptor sequences come from an adult with an advanced solid tumor such as melanoma, head and neck, liver or kidney cancer.

This chain connects TRBV10-2 to TRBJ1-5, with D hard to call. Germline CDR1 and CDR2: WSHSY and SAAADI. The CDR3 extends over 12 amino acids. The V and J ends lost 10 bases and 1 base respectively, with 8 bases between them. CDR3 sequence: CATRASNQPQHF. The CDR3 DNA follows: TGCGCCACCCGGGCCAGCAATCAGCCCCAGCATTTT.

This chain uses TRBV4-2 with TRBJ2-3; 13 bases agree with TRBD2. V dropped 1 base and J dropped 5; count of bases not matched to a gene: 6. The CDR3 length is 17 residues. The germline gives CDR1 LGHNA, CDR2 YNFKEQ. As DNA, the CDR3 is TGTGCCAGCAGCCAAGGACTAGCGGGGGGCGGGGGAGATACGCAGTATTTT. It translates to CASSQGLAGGGGDTQYF.

J is TRBJ2-3 and V is TRBV27, with a tentative D call TRBD1 (6 bases). The CDR3 sequence is 15 residues long. Between the trimmed V and J ends, which lost 3 bases and 3 bases, there was a span of 13 bases. The germline V gene has CDR1 MNHEY and CDR2 SMNVEV (reference sequence). The CDR3 sequence is CASSFMGATTDTQYF. The DNA of the CDR3 is TGTGCCAGCAGTTTTATGGGGGCGACGACAGATACGCAGTATTTT.

V and J are TRBV5-3 and TRBJ2-1; 11 bases are shared with TRBD2. TRBV5-3 is labeled an ORF, and its function is uncertain. With V trimmed by 6 bases and J by 4 bases, 6 bases remained unmatched. This CDR3 is 15 amino acids long. Written as DNA, the CDR3 is TGTGCCAGAATGACTAGCGGGGAGCAGTACAATGAGCAGTTCTTC. Its translation is CARMTSGEQYNEQFF.

The chain couples TRBV7-2 to TRBJ2-1; possible D gene TRBD2, 5 bases. CDR3 length equals 11 residues. Germline CDR1 and CDR2: SGHTA and FQGNSA. CDR3 loop: CAGSSYNEQFF. In DNA form, the CDR3 reads TGTGCAGGGAGCTCCTACAATGAGCAGTTCTTC. Full variable domain (remainder filled in from reference TRBV7-2 and TRBJ2-1): GAGVSQSPSNKVTEKGKDVELRCDPISGHTALYWYRQSLGQGLEFLIYFQGNSAPDKSGLPSDRFSAERTGGSVSTLTIQRTQQEDSAVYLCAGSSYNEQFFGPGTRLTVL.

V and J are TRBV6-4 and TRBJ2-3; weak D call: TRBD2 (6 bases). Looked up from germline, CDR1 is MRHNA and CDR2 is SNTAGT. The CDR3 loop spans 13 amino acids. Trimming shortened V by 4 bases and J by 4 bases, and 9 bases separated the two germline ends. The CDR3 loop is CASSVEGSDTQYF. For the CDR3, the DNA is TGTGCCAGCAGTGTGGAGGGGTCAGATACGCAGTATTTT.

The chain has TRBV27 and TRBJ2-7; D call uncertain. V lost 5 bases and J lost 0, with 14 bases in between. This CDR3 is 15 amino acids long. CDR1 and CDR2 (germline): MNHEY, SMNVEV (reference sequence). The CDR3 loop is CASSTRRLSSYEQYF. The CDR3 region has the DNA TGTGCCAGCAGTACGAGGCGGTTGAGCTCCTACGAGCAGTACTTC.

The rearrangement joins TRBV29-1 to TRBJ2-3; D is possibly TRBD1 (5 bases). Germline CDR1 and CDR2: SQVTM and ANQGSEA. V was clipped by 3 bases and J by 2 bases, with 15 bases between them. The CDR3 has 15 amino acids. CDR3 sequence (DNA): TGCAGCGTTGAGAAGACAGCGTTCAACACAGATACGCAGTATTTT. This translates into CSVEKTAFNTDTQYF.

The chain links TRBV19 to TRBJ1-1, with 9 positions matching TRBD1. The CDR3 is made up of 15 amino acids. The germline gives CDR1 LNHDA, CDR2 SQIVND (reference sequence). J lost 5 bases, V lost 7 bases, and 11 bases had no gene match. CDR3: CASKMGQGWGTEAFF. DNA of the CDR3: TGTGCCAGTAAGATGGGACAGGGTTGGGGTACTGAAGCTTTCTTT.

This sequence joins TRBV28 and TRBJ1-6; no clear D gene. The CDR3 contains 13 residues. Germline lookup yields CDR1 MDHEN and CDR2 SYDVKM. V lost 5 bases and J lost 10, with 12 bases in between. In DNA form, the CDR3 reads TGTGCCAGCAGTCGGGTTATAAACTCACCCCTCCACTTT. Translating it yields CASSRVINSPLHF.

The chain employs TRBV18 and TRBJ2-4; maybe TRBD2 (5 bases). This CDR3 comprises 17 residues. The germline CDR1 and CDR2 sequences are KGHSH and LQKENI. The V and J ends lost 3 bases and 0 bases respectively, with 15 bases between them. CDR3 nucleotide sequence: TGTGCCAGCTCACCCTCTATGACTAACCTAGCCAAAAACATTCAGTACTTC. This codes for CASSPSMTNLAKNIQYF.

The chain is built from TRBV5-1 and TRBJ2-1, with 10 nucleotides matching TRBD2. Trimming took 5 bases from V and 1 from J; bases not matched to a gene: 15. CDR1 is SGHRS and CDR2 is YFSETQ in the germline V gene. CDR3 length: 19 amino acids. CDR3 DNA: TGCGCCAGCAGGGCCTCGGGGCCTAGCGGGAGTTTGTCCTACAATGAGCAGTTCTTC. Its translation is CASRASGPSGSLSYNEQFF.

Only one count was recorded for this clone. This chain joins TRBV6-6 and TRBJ2-7; TRBD1 aligns across 7 bases. The CDR3 is 15 residues long. Germline V gene lookup returns CDR1 MNHNY and CDR2 SVGAGI (reference sequence). The junction had 7 bases not matched to a gene; V was cut back by 5 bases and J by 0 bases. The DNA for the CDR3 is TGTGCCAGCAGTAGACAGGGTTATACCTCCTACGAGCAGTACTTC. Its protein product is CASSRQGYTSYEQYF.

V and J are TRBV19 and TRBJ1-2, with D hard to call. V lost 7 bases and J lost 0, with 9 bases in between. The germline CDR1 and CDR2 sequences are LNHDA and SQIVND (reference sequence). CDR3 length equals 13 residues. DNA for the CDR3: TGTGCCAGTACGATTAAGGCTAACTATGGCTACACCTTC. Translating gives CASTIKANYGYTF.

The V and J genes are TRBV7-2 and TRBJ2-3; 8 positions match TRBD2. The V gene end was trimmed by 8 bases and the J gene end by 2 bases; junction bases not matched to a gene: 6. The germline CDR1 and CDR2 sequences are SGHTA and FQGNSA. The CDR3 sequence is 14 residues long. The CDR3, as DNA: TGTGCCAGCTCGGGGGGGAGGGTCACAGATACGCAGTATTTT. It codes for CASSGGRVTDTQYF.

The DNA for the CDR3 is TGTGCCAGCAGTTTTAAGGGGCTCTCCTACGAGCAGTACTTC. The encoded protein is CASSFKGLSYEQYF. The chain carries TRBV27 and TRBJ2-7; D is possibly TRBD1 (5 bases). Germline loops: CDR1 MNHEY, CDR2 SMNVEV (reference sequence). Trimming took 3 bases from V and 0 from J, leaving 9 bases between them. The CDR3 contains 14 residues.

The chain couples TRBV5-1 to TRBJ1-6, with a tentative D call TRBD1 (5 bases). Trimming cost V 4 bases and J 7 bases, with 12 bases left between them. The CDR3 spans 14 residues. Germline V gene lookup returns CDR1 SGHRS and CDR2 YFSETQ. CDR3: CASSEGTVNSPLHF. The CDR3 DNA follows: TGCGCCAGCAGCGAGGGGACGGTAAATTCACCCCTCCACTTT.

This chain links TRBV11-2 with TRBJ2-5; D is undetermined. This CDR3 comprises 12 residues. Trimming stripped 5 bases from V and 1 base from J, with 5 bases between. CDR1 SGHAT and CDR2 FQNNGV come from the germline V gene. CDR3: CASSPVQETQYF. In DNA, the CDR3 is TGTGCCAGCAGCCCCGTCCAAGAGACCCAGTACTTC. Variable domain in full (rest from reference TRBV11-2 and TRBJ2-5): EAGVAQSPRYKIIEKRQSVAFWCNPISGHATLYWYQQILGQGPKLLIQFQNNGVVDDSQLPKDRFSAERLKGVDSTLKIQPAKLEDSAVYLCASSPVQETQYFGPGTRLLVL.

This clone was detected only once. The chain employs TRBV11-3 and TRBJ2-7; 10 bases fit TRBD1. Germline CDR1 and CDR2: SGHNT and YENEEA. The CDR3 extends over 14 amino acids. V shed 3 bases and J 12 bases; nucleotides not matched to a gene: 11. CDR3 protein: CASSFGTGESSGYF. In DNA, the CDR3 is TGTGCCAGCAGCTTCGGGACAGGGGAGTCTTCGGGGTACTTC. Full variable domain (missing parts from reference TRBV11-3 and TRBJ2-7): EAGVVQSPRYKIIEKKQPVAFWCNPISGHNTLYWYLQNLGQGPELLIRYENEEAVDDSQLPKDRFSAERLKGVDSTLKIQPAELGDSAVYLCASSFGTGESSGYFGPGTRLTVT.

The rearrangement uses TRBV5-1 and TRBJ1-2; 8 bases are a match to TRBD1. Germline CDR1 SGHRS, CDR2 YFSETQ. The CDR3 contains 13 residues. V lost 0 bases, J lost 7 bases, and 2 bases stayed unmatched. The CDR3 region has the DNA TGCGCCAGCAGCTTGGTGACAGGGGCTGGCTACACCTTC. It is translated as CASSLVTGAGYTF.

The chain recombines TRBV7-2 with TRBJ2-5; 7 nucleotides agree with TRBD2. CDR1 and CDR2 (germline): SGHTA, FQGNSA. The CDR3 spans 14 residues. V lost 1 base to trimming and J lost 5 bases; unmatched junction nucleotides: 4. CDR3 loop: CASSLDAGVETQYF. The CDR3 nucleotides read TGTGCCAGCAGCTTAGACGCGGGGGTGGAGACCCAGTACTTC.

This clone was counted a single time. The gene calls are TRBV4-3 and TRBJ1-1; no clear D gene. Trimming took off 0 bases at V and 5 bases at J, with 10 bases between the two ends. The germline V gene has CDR1 LGHNA and CDR2 YSLEER. The CDR3 totals 14 residues. The CDR3 is CASSQDTERTEAFF. The CDR3 nucleotides are TGCGCCAGCAGCCAAGATACAGAGAGGACTGAAGCTTTCTTT.

The rearrangement uses TRBV21-1 and TRBJ2-7; the D call TRBD2 from the table was never checked on the DNA. TRBV21-1 is tagged as a pseudogene. This CDR3 has 19 residues. This CDR3 reads CASSTRYRAAGGPSYEQYF. As DNA, the CDR3 is TGTGCCAGCAGCACACGTTACAGGGCGGCGGGAGGGCCCTCTTACGAGCAGTACTTC.

The rearrangement uses TRBV7-8 and TRBJ1-2, with D hard to call. Trimming removed 5 bases at V and 8 bases at J, with 12 bases between. Germline V gives CDR1 SGHVS, CDR2 FQNEAQ. The CDR3 loop spans 12 amino acids. As DNA, the CDR3 is TGTGCCAGCAGCCCAGCGGGGAAGGGCTACACCTTC. Residues: CASSPAGKGYTF.